Below are 29 T cell receptor beta chains sequenced from a single sample in a study of lymphopenia after photon versus proton radiotherapy. Assay used: immunoSEQ multiplex PCR; TCRdb lists only in-frame clones, some missing. The sample contains 15,000 to 20,000 clones, 65% to 90% of which appear only once. Sample: peripheral blood, taken from a patient treated with proton-based radiotherapy. The origin of the receptors is a man between 65 and 80 years old with pancreatic cancer.

The CDR3 region has the DNA TGTGCCAGCAGTGAAAGGGGGGCCGAGAACACTGAAGCTTTCTTT. Its translation is CASSERGAENTEAFF. The chain couples TRBV2 to TRBJ1-1; possible D gene TRBD1, 6 bases. The CDR3 is 15 residues long. Trimming pared 2 bases from V and 1 base from J, leaving 11 bases between. Germline V gene lookup returns CDR1 SNHLY and CDR2 FYNNEI.

The chain couples TRBV5-1 to TRBJ2-1, with D perhaps being TRBD1 or TRBD2 (5 bases each). V lost 7 bases, J lost 10 bases, and 18 bases lay in between. Germline V lookup: CDR1 SGHRS, CDR2 YFSETQ. The CDR3 has 13 residues. CDR3 in DNA: TGCGCCAGCGGTCCCGGGACGGTGTCGGAGCAGTTCTTC. This gives the protein CASGPGTVSEQFF.

The rearrangement links TRBV10-2 to TRBJ2-5; the D call may be TRBD1 or TRBD2 (5 bases each). The CDR3 totals 11 residues. From germline, CDR1 is WSHSY and CDR2 SAAADI. V was clipped by 1 base and J by 13 bases, with 10 bases between them. CDR3 residues: CASSEWGNRYF. The CDR3 nucleotides read TGCGCCAGCAGTGAGTGGGGGAACCGGTACTTC.

This chain uses TRBV11-1 with TRBJ1-2, with TRBD1 as a possible D gene (6 bases). Germline CDR1 reads SGHAT; CDR2 reads FQDESV (reference sequence). The ends were cut back, 6 bases at V and 0 bases at J, with 14 bases in the middle. This CDR3 is built from 15 residues. This CDR3 is CASRGGGAPNYGYTF. In DNA form, the CDR3 reads TGTGCCAGCAGGGGGGGCGGAGCCCCTAACTATGGCTACACCTTC.

The chain couples TRBV21-1 to TRBJ2-7; the DNA was not compared with TRBD1, the D call given in the table. TRBV21-1 is a recognized pseudogene. This CDR3 spans 12 amino acids. CDR3 sequence: CASTKGGHEQYF. The CDR3 DNA reads as TGTGCCAGCACCAAAGGGGGGCACGAGCAGTACTTC.

The chain carries TRBV7-9 and TRBJ1-3; 8 nucleotides match TRBD1. This CDR3 spans 16 amino acids. Germline values: CDR1 SEHNR, CDR2 FQNEAQ (reference sequence). V lost 8 bases to trimming and J lost 0 bases; unmatched junction nucleotides: 9. This chain's CDR3 is CASGATGGFSGNTIYF. The CDR3 DNA reads TGTGCCAGCGGCGCCACAGGGGGTTTCTCTGGAAACACCATATATTTT.

The chain employs TRBV6-6 and TRBJ2-1, with 8 bases fitting TRBD1. The ends lost 0 bases at V and 8 bases at J; junction bases unmatched: 6. CDR1 and CDR2 (germline): MNHNY, SVGAGI (reference sequence). There are 15 residues in the CDR3. The CDR3: CASSYSRPGGDEQFF. CDR3 sequence (DNA): TGTGCCAGCAGTTACTCCCGGCCAGGGGGCGATGAGCAGTTCTTC.

Here the CDR3 reads CAVRDNYGYTF. The CDR3 coding sequence is TGTGCCGTCAGGGATAACTATGGCTACACCTTC. This chain joins TRBV28 and TRBJ1-2; weak D call: TRBD1 (5 bases). The V gene's germline CDR1 is MDHEN and CDR2 SYDVKM. Trimming removed 11 bases from V and 1 base from J, with 8 bases in between. The CDR3 is made up of 11 amino acids.

V and J are TRBV7-7 and TRBJ2-1, with 9 bases aligning to TRBD1. Germline CDR1 and CDR2: SSHAT and FNYEAQ (reference sequence). Trimming removed 4 bases from V and 0 bases from J; junction bases left unmatched: 4. The CDR3 contains 16 residues. The CDR3 here is CASSSTGGSSYNEQFF. The CDR3, as DNA: TGTGCCAGCAGCTCAACAGGGGGCAGCTCCTACAATGAGCAGTTCTTC.

The rearrangement links TRBV5-1 to TRBJ2-7; D is perhaps TRBD1 (6 bases). The germline gives CDR1 SGHRS, CDR2 YFSETQ. The CDR3 runs 15 residues. The V gene lost 4 bases and the J gene lost 6 bases, with 20 bases spanning the gap. Here the CDR3 DNA reads TGCGCCAGCAGCGCCTTAGGGGGAGCCGGCCTCGAGCAGTACTTC. It translates to CASSALGGAGLEQYF.

The V call is TRBV19, the J call TRBJ1-5, with D perhaps matching TRBD1 (5 bases). The V gene lost 5 bases and the J gene lost 6 bases, with 11 bases spanning the gap. The CDR3 loop spans 13 amino acids. CDR1 is LNHDA and CDR2 is SQIVND in the germline V gene (reference sequence). CDR3 residues: CASSHQGSQPQHF. CDR3 DNA sequence: TGTGCCAGTAGTCATCAGGGTAGTCAGCCCCAGCATTTT.

The chain combines TRBV7-9 with TRBJ1-1; D ambiguous. The germline gives CDR1 SEHNR, CDR2 FQNEAQ (reference sequence). This CDR3 is 13 amino acids long. Deletions cut 5 bases from V and 1 base from J, with 8 bases between. The CDR3 nucleotides read TGTGCCAGCAGCCCCCCATGGAACACTGAAGCTTTCTTT. This translates into CASSPPWNTEAFF.

The chain uses TRBV19 and TRBJ1-6; D not certain. Germline assignment: CDR1 LNHDA and CDR2 SQIVND (reference sequence). The CDR3 sequence is 15 residues long. V lost 5 bases, J lost 6 bases, and 14 bases lay in between. CDR3 loop: CASSPARGRNSPLHF. CDR3 in DNA: TGTGCCAGTAGTCCAGCGCGAGGGCGTAATTCACCCCTCCACTTT.

This chain uses TRBV5-6 with TRBJ1-3; no clear D. Between the trimmed V and J ends, which lost 2 bases and 0 bases, there was a span of 18 bases. CDR1 SGHDT and CDR2 YYEEEE come from the germline V gene. CDR3 length: 18 amino acids. The CDR3 nucleotides read TGTGCCAGCAGCTTTTTACGGCCAAAAGAATTCTCTGGAAACACCATATATTTT. Translating it yields CASSFLRPKEFSGNTIYF.

This sequence joins TRBV7-3 and TRBJ2-6; 9 positions agree with TRBD1. This CDR3 is built from 17 residues. CDR1 and CDR2 (germline): SGHTA, FQGTGA. With V trimmed by 4 bases and J by 4 bases, 8 bases remained unmatched. The CDR3 reads CASSSKGQGAGANVLTF. For the CDR3, the DNA is TGTGCCAGCAGCTCGAAGGGACAGGGCGCCGGGGCCAACGTCCTGACTTTC.

This clone was seen a handful of times. V and J are TRBV6-5 and TRBJ2-5, with 7 bases aligning to TRBD2. V gave up 0 bases and J gave up 4 bases; unmatched junction bases: 8. The germline V gene encodes CDR1 MNHEY and CDR2 SVGAGI. The length of the CDR3 is 16 residues. The DNA for the CDR3 is TGTGCCAGCAGTTACTCCTGGGGGGGTCAGGGAGAGACCCAGTACTTC. Its protein is CASSYSWGGQGETQYF.

The chain is built from TRBV5-4 and TRBJ2-2; D gene unclear. This CDR3 spans 16 amino acids. CDR1 and CDR2 from the germline V gene are SGHNT and YYREEE (reference sequence). V gave up 0 bases and J gave up 5 bases, with 14 bases separating them. The CDR3 here is CASSLGLPGATGELFF. CDR3 bases: TGTGCCAGCAGCTTGGGTCTACCAGGAGCTACCGGGGAGCTGTTTTTT.

This clone was counted a single time. This chain connects TRBV7-2 to TRBJ1-6, with a tentative D call TRBD1 (6 bases). Germline lookup yields CDR1 SGHTA and CDR2 FQGNSA. Trimming pared 6 bases from V and 7 bases from J, leaving 16 bases between. The length of the CDR3 is 15 residues. For the CDR3, the DNA is TGTGCCAGCAGTTTCCGCAGGGGAAACAATTCACCCCTCCACTTT. It translates to CASSFRRGNNSPLHF.

This clone turned up a few times. The V call is TRBV7-3, the J call TRBJ2-5, with D uncertain. CDR3 length equals 13 residues. The ends were cut back, 7 bases at V and 4 bases at J, with 13 bases in the middle. Germline lookup yields CDR1 SGHTA and CDR2 FQGTGA. CDR3 amino acids: CASTDGVGETQYF. The CDR3 DNA reads as TGTGCCAGCACCGATGGGGTCGGAGAGACCCAGTACTTC.

J is TRBJ1-1 and V is TRBV6-1, with TRBD1 matching over 7 bases. CDR3 size: 13 residues. CDR1 and CDR2 from the germline V gene are MNHNS and SASEGT. Trimming cost V 7 bases and J 4 bases; bases outside gene matches: 6. CDR3 DNA sequence: TGTGCCAGCAACATACAGGGGAGCACTGAAGCTTTCTTT. Translating it yields CASNIQGSTEAFF.

This chain links TRBV6-5 with TRBJ1-2; D may be TRBD1 (6 bases). Germline assignment: CDR1 MNHEY and CDR2 SVGAGI. The CDR3 loop spans 15 amino acids. Trimming pared 5 bases from V and 6 bases from J, leaving 19 bases between. The CDR3 sequence is CASSLQGGSMHGYTF. CDR3 nucleotide sequence: TGTGCCAGCAGTCTACAGGGCGGGTCAATGCATGGCTACACCTTC.

The rearrangement joins TRBV11-2 to TRBJ1-2; D remains unclear. V was shortened by 7 bases and J by 7 bases, with 16 bases between the two germline ends. CDR1 and CDR2 from the germline V gene are SGHAT and FQNNGV. The CDR3 is 13 residues long. CDR3 loop: CASTDTRTGGYTF. The CDR3 DNA sequence: TGTGCCAGCACCGACACCCGAACGGGTGGCTACACCTTC.

The V and J genes are TRBV9 and TRBJ2-5, with 7 positions matching TRBD2. The CDR3 extends over 16 amino acids. Germline-derived CDR1 and CDR2 are SGDLS and YYNGEE. The V gene end was trimmed by 0 bases and the J gene end by 5 bases; junction bases not matched to a gene: 10. CDR3 amino acids: CASSVDFGEGGETQYF. For the CDR3, the DNA is TGTGCCAGCAGCGTAGATTTCGGGGAGGGAGGGGAGACCCAGTACTTC.

V gene TRBV5-4 combines with J gene TRBJ1-2, with D possibly matching TRBD1 (5 bases). V lost 0 bases and J lost 4, with 10 bases in between. CDR1 and CDR2 (germline): SGHNT, YYREEE (reference sequence). This CDR3 spans 14 amino acids. This CDR3 reads CASSLDRSTYGYTF. The DNA for the CDR3 is TGTGCCAGCAGCTTGGACAGGTCAACCTATGGCTACACCTTC. The entire variable domain, with the rest obtained from reference TRBV5-4 and TRBJ1-2, is as follows: ETGVTQSPTHLIKTRGQQVTLRCSSQSGHNTVSWYQQALGQGPQFIFQYYREEENGRGNFPPRFSGLQFPNYSSELNVNALELDDSALYLCASSLDRSTYGYTFGSGTRLTVV.

The chain links TRBV11-2 to TRBJ2-7; 8 bases match TRBD1. J gave up 3 bases and V 7 bases, and 11 bases lay outside the gene matches. The CDR3 extends over 15 amino acids. Per the germline V gene, CDR1 is SGHAT and CDR2 is FQNNGV. DNA of the CDR3: TGTGCCAGCACCTTTTCGACAGGGGTTGGCTACGAGCAGTACTTC. Translated, it gives CASTFSTGVGYEQYF. Together with reference TRBV11-2 and TRBJ2-7, the CDR3 gives the full variable domain: EAGVAQSPRYKIIEKRQSVAFWCNPISGHATLYWYQQILGQGPKLLIQFQNNGVVDDSQLPKDRFSAERLKGVDSTLKIQPAKLEDSAVYLCASTFSTGVGYEQYFGPGTRLTVT.

This rearrangement joins TRBV29-1 to TRBJ1-2; D perhaps matches TRBD1 (6 bases). The germline V and J ends were trimmed by 5 bases and 0 bases, with 7 bases remaining between them. The V gene's germline CDR1 is SQVTM and CDR2 ANQGSEA. This CDR3 is built from 12 residues. The CDR3 DNA sequence: TGCAGCGTTTGGGACACTAACTATGGCTACACCTTC. Residues: CSVWDTNYGYTF.

The J gene is TRBJ2-7, the V gene TRBV30; TRBD1 matches 9 bases. The CDR3 has 13 residues. J was trimmed by 5 bases and V by 5 bases; bases with no gene match: 7. Germline V gives CDR1 GTSNPN, CDR2 SVGIG (reference sequence). CDR3 bases: TGTGCCTGGCAGGGACAGGGAGGCCACGAGCAGTACTTC. It translates to CAWQGQGGHEQYF.

V gene TRBV7-9 combines with J gene TRBJ2-1, with D possibly matching TRBD1 (6 bases). The germline V and J ends were trimmed by 5 bases and 7 bases, with 15 bases remaining between them. CDR3 length: 14 amino acids. Germline CDR1 reads SEHNR; CDR2 reads FQNEAQ (reference sequence). The CDR3 is CASSAGDMGNEQFF. CDR3 nucleotide sequence: TGTGCCAGCAGCGCCGGGGACATGGGAAATGAGCAGTTCTTC.

The chain recombines TRBV27 with TRBJ1-2; TRBD1 might be the D (5 bases). Deletions cut 5 bases from V and 7 bases from J, with 26 bases between. Germline loops: CDR1 MNHEY, CDR2 SMNVEV (reference sequence). The CDR3 is made up of 17 amino acids. The CDR3 loop is CASSPLPVGQGGSGYTF. The CDR3, as DNA: TGTGCCAGCAGTCCACTACCGGTCGGCCAGGGAGGGAGTGGCTACACCTTC.